Listed here are 17 T cell receptor beta chains from one sample, sequenced in a study of metastatic and nonmetastatic thyroid tumors. TCRdb re-called clones from the PCR reads using MiXCR. The repertoire holds about 26,000 clones, with around a quarter as singletons. No treatment of any kind had been given to any patient before thyroid surgery. What was sequenced was blood. The origin of the receptors is a female donor with papillary thyroid cancer or a benign thyroid nodule (not recorded which). Some clones in this sample may be carry-over from other donors' samples.

J is TRBJ2-4 and V is TRBV30; 7 bases are shared with TRBD2. Germline CDR1 reads GTSNPN; CDR2 reads SVGIG (reference sequence). The CDR3 is 13 amino acids. Germline trimming cut 8 bases from V and 3 bases from J; bases unmatched to any gene: 7. CDR3 loop: CALSGGDKNIQYF. The CDR3 nucleotides read TGTGCCCTTTCGGGAGGAGACAAAAACATTCAGTACTTC.

The chain uses TRBV5-1 and TRBJ1-1; D is ambiguous. V dropped 1 base and J dropped 1 base, with 14 bases sitting between them. This CDR3 has 16 residues. Germline CDR1 is SGHRS and CDR2 is YFSETQ. CDR3 DNA sequence: TGCGCCAGCAGCTTGCGAGGTGTGGCGGCGAACACTGAAGCTTTCTTT. Its protein is CASSLRGVAANTEAFF. The complete variable domain, with remaining parts taken from reference TRBV5-1 and TRBJ1-1, reads KAGVTQTPRYLIKTRGQQVTLSCSPISGHRSVSWYQQTPGQGLQFLFEYFSETQRNKGNFPGRFSGRQFSNSRSEMNVSTLELGDSALYLCASSLRGVAANTEAFFGQGTRLTVV.

There are a few counts of this clone. The chain links TRBV28 to TRBJ1-6, with 9 nucleotides matching TRBD1. From germline, CDR1 is MDHEN and CDR2 SYDVKM. The CDR3 length is 16 residues. The V gene end was trimmed by 6 bases and the J gene end by 6 bases; junction bases not matched to a gene: 9. The CDR3 region is CASRRNPGQGNSPLHF. CDR3 in DNA: TGTGCCAGCAGACGAAACCCGGGACAGGGTAATTCACCCCTCCACTTT.

The chain has TRBV28 and TRBJ1-6, with TRBD1 as a possible D gene (5 bases). Per germline, CDR1 MDHEN and CDR2 SYDVKM. The CDR3 length is 15 residues. V lost 5 bases and J lost 2, with 10 bases in between. Here the CDR3 DNA reads TGTGCCAGCAGTAAGGGACCGACCTATAATTCACCCCTCCACTTT. Amino acid sequence: CASSKGPTYNSPLHF.

The chain links TRBV30 to TRBJ2-7; no firm D call. This CDR3 is 12 amino acids long. V shed 2 bases and J shed 1 base, with 6 bases lying between them. Germline CDR1 is GTSNPN and CDR2 is SVGIG (reference sequence). CDR3 coding DNA: TGTGCCTGGAGTACCAATTCCTACGAGCAGTACTTC. Translating it yields CAWSTNSYEQYF.

This clone was detected only once. V gene TRBV20-1 combines with J gene TRBJ1-3, with D possibly TRBD1 on 6 matching bases. The CDR3 is 16 amino acids. Looked up from germline, CDR1 is DFQATT and CDR2 is SNEGSKA (reference sequence). V was cut by 3 bases and J by 1 base, with 16 bases left in between. The CDR3 loop reads CSASSPQQGSGNTIYF. CDR3 bases: TGCAGTGCTAGTAGTCCCCAACAGGGATCTGGAAACACCATATATTTT.

V gene TRBV19 combines with J gene TRBJ1-2; D is ambiguous. CDR3 length: 12 amino acids. Trimming took 4 bases from V and 9 from J, leaving 12 bases between them. Germline-derived CDR1 and CDR2 are LNHDA and SQIVND (reference sequence). CDR3 DNA: TGTGCCAGTAGTAACGGGAGACTAAGCTACACCTTC. It is translated as CASSNGRLSYTF.

This clone has a count of ten or more. V gene TRBV7-2 combines with J gene TRBJ1-1; D ambiguous. This CDR3 spans 14 amino acids. The germline gives CDR1 SGHTA, CDR2 FQGNSA. Trimming removed 5 bases at V and 0 bases at J, with 10 bases between. The CDR3: CASSPHAVNTEAFF. Here the CDR3 DNA reads TGTGCCAGCAGCCCCCATGCGGTGAACACTGAAGCTTTCTTT.

This clone has a count of ten or more. V is TRBV10-3 and J is TRBJ2-7; the match to TRBD1 covers 10 bases. The CDR3 extends over 12 amino acids. The germline gives CDR1 ENHRY, CDR2 SYGVKD. V shed 10 bases and J 3 bases; nucleotides not matched to a gene: 3. CDR3 DNA sequence: TGTGCCACAGGACAGGGGGACTACGAGCAGTACGTC. Translation: CATGQGDYEQYV.

V usage is TRBV4-3 and J usage is TRBJ1-2; TRBD1 is a possible D gene (5 bases). Trimming removed 0 bases at V and 10 bases at J, with 9 bases between. The CDR3 has 12 amino acids. Germline-derived CDR1 and CDR2 are LGHNA and YSLEER. The CDR3 is CASSQDREFYTF. CDR3 nucleotides: TGCGCCAGCAGCCAAGACAGGGAATTCTACACCTTC.

This clone occurred many times. The rearrangement uses TRBV14 and TRBJ2-7; the D is unclear. The germline V and J ends were trimmed by 0 bases and 2 bases, with 5 bases remaining between them. CDR1 SGHDN and CDR2 FVKESK come from the germline V gene. The CDR3 consists of 13 residues. The CDR3, as DNA: TGTGCCAGCAGCCAAGATGGGGCCTACGAGCAGTACGTC. This sequence encodes CASSQDGAYEQYV.

This chain connects TRBV3-1 to TRBJ2-2; perhaps TRBD1 as D (6 bases). The CDR3 runs to 15 residues. Germline lookup yields CDR1 LGHDT and CDR2 YNNKEL (reference sequence). The V and J ends lost 4 bases and 4 bases respectively, with 13 bases between them. The CDR3: CASSLPVGGTGELFF. The CDR3 DNA sequence: TGTGCCAGCAGCCTTCCCGTAGGGGGCACCGGGGAGCTGTTTTTT.

This clone has only a few counts. The chain carries TRBV20-1 and TRBJ1-2; a possible D gene is TRBD1 (5 bases). Germline V lookup: CDR1 DFQATT, CDR2 SNEGSKA (reference sequence). The CDR3 has 14 amino acids. V was clipped by 1 base and J by 4 bases, with 13 bases between them. The DNA for the CDR3 is TGCAGTGCTAGAGCCGCGGGGGGACGCTATGGCTACACCTTC. It yields the protein CSARAAGGRYGYTF.

The chain carries TRBV30 and TRBJ1-1; D is unclear. This CDR3 is 13 amino acids long. Germline CDR1 GTSNPN, CDR2 SVGIG (reference sequence). Trimming shortened V by 0 bases and J by 3 bases, and 8 bases separated the two germline ends. For the CDR3, the DNA is TGTGCCTGGAGTGTAAGGGAACACACTGAAGCTTTCTTT. This encodes CAWSVREHTEAFF. Looking up the rest from reference TRBV30 and TRBJ1-1 gives the full variable domain: SQTIHQWPATLVQPVGSPLSLECTVEGTSNPNLYWYRQAAGRGLQLLFYSVGIGQISSEVPQNLSASRPQDRQFILSSKKLLLSDSGFYLCAWSVREHTEAFFGQGTRLTVV.

This clone was detected many times. The chain combines TRBV5-4 with TRBJ2-7; D could derive from TRBD1 or TRBD2 (5 bases each). The germline V gene has CDR1 SGHNT and CDR2 YYREEE (reference sequence). Trimming stripped 2 bases from V and 6 bases from J, with 12 bases between. CDR3 length: 13 residues. The DNA of the CDR3 is TGTGCCAGCAGCTTTCGTGAGGGGTCCGAGCAGTACTTC. This codes for CASSFREGSEQYF.

In its sample, this clone is medium-sized. This chain uses TRBV28 with TRBJ1-1; 7 positions match TRBD1. V shed 5 bases, J shed 4 bases, and the junction held 10 bases outside the gene matches. The CDR3 loop spans 15 amino acids. The V gene's germline CDR1 is MDHEN and CDR2 SYDVKM. Here the CDR3 reads CASSASTGRVTEAFF. For the CDR3, the DNA is TGTGCCAGCAGTGCCTCGACAGGGAGGGTCACTGAAGCTTTCTTT. Full variable domain (remainder filled in from reference TRBV28 and TRBJ1-1): DVKVTQSSRYLVKRTGEKVFLECVQDMDHENMFWYRQDPGLGLRLIYFSYDVKMKEKGDIPEGYSVSREKKERFSLILESASTNQTSMYLCASSASTGRVTEAFFGQGTRLTVV.

The J gene is TRBJ1-3, the V gene TRBV7-9, with no clear D. Germline V CDR1 and CDR2: SEHNR, FQNEAQ (reference sequence). The CDR3 consists of 14 residues. Trimming removed 2 bases at V and 8 bases at J, with 13 bases between. The CDR3 DNA is TGTGCCAGCAGCTTAAGAGGGAATAGGTACACCATATATTTT. Translation: CASSLRGNRYTIYF.